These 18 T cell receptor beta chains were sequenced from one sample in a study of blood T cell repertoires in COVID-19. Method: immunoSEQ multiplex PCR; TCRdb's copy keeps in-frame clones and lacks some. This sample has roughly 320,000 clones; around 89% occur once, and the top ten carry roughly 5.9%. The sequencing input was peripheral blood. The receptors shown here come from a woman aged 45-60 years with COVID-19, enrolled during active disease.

The CDR3 here is CASSLRLAGGSGEQYF. For the CDR3, the DNA is TGTGCCAGCAGCCTGAGACTAGCGGGAGGGTCGGGGGAGCAGTACTTC. The genes are TRBV3-1 (or the pseudogene TRBV3-2) and TRBJ2-7; 14 positions match TRBD2. This CDR3 has 16 amino acids. The germline CDR1 and CDR2 sequences are LGHDT and YNNKEL (reference sequence). The ends lost 4 bases at V and 7 bases at J; junction bases unmatched: 9.

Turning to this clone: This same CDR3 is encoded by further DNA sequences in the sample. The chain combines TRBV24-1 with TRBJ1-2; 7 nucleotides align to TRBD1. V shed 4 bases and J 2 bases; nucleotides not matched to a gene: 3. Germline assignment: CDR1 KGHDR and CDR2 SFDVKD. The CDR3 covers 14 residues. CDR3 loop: CATSDPTGNYGYTF. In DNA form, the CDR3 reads TGTGCCACCAGTGACCCGACAGGGAACTATGGCTACACCTTC.

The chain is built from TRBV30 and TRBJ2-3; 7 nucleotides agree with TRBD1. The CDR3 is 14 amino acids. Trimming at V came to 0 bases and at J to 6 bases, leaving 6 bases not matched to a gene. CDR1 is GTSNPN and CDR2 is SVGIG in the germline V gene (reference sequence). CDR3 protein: CAWSVKAQGDTQYF. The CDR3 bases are TGTGCCTGGAGTGTAAAAGCACAGGGGGATACGCAGTATTTT.

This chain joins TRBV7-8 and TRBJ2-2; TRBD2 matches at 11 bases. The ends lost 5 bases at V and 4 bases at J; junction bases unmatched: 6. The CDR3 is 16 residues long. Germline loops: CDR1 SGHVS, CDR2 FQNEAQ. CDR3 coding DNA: TGTGCCAGCAGCAGTCGGACTAGCGGGTTCACCGGGGAGCTGTTTTTT. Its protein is CASSSRTSGFTGELFF.

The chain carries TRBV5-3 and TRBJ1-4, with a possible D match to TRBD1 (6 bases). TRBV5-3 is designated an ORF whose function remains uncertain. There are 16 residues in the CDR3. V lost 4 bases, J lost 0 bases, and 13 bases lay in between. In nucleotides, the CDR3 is TGTGCCAGAAGCCTGCCGGGGACACCAACTAATGAAAAACTGTTTTTT. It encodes CARSLPGTPTNEKLFF.

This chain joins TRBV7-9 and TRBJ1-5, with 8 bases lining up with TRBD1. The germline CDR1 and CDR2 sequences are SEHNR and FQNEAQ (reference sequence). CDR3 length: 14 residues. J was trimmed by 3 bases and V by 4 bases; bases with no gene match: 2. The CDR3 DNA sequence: TGTGCCAGCAGCTCGACAGGGGTCAATCAGCCCCAGCATTTT. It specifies CASSSTGVNQPQHF.

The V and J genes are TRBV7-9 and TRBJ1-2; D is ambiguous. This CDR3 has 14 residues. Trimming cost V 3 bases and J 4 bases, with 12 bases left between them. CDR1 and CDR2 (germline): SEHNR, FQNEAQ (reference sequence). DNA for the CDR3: TGTGCCAGCAGCTTGTTGGGAGGATCCTATGGCTACACCTTC. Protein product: CASSLLGGSYGYTF.

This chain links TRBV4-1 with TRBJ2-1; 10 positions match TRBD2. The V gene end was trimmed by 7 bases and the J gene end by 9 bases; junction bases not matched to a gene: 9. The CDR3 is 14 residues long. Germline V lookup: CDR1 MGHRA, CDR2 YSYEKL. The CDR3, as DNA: TGCGCCAGCACCATAAGCGGGAGGGCGGGTGAGCAGTTCTTC. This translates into CASTISGRAGEQFF.

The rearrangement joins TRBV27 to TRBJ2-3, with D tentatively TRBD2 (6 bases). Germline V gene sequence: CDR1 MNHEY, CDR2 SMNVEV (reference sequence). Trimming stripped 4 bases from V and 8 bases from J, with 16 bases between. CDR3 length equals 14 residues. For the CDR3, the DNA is TGTGCCAGCAGTTCCTTGGGACTGACGGGTACGCAGTATTTT. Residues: CASSSLGLTGTQYF.

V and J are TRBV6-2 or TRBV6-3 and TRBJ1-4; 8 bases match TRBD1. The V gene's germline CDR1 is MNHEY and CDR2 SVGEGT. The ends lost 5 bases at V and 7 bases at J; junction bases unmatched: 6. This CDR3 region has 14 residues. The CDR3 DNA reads TGTGCCAGCAGTACGGGACAGGAGGTTGAAAAACTGTTTTTT. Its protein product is CASSTGQEVEKLFF.

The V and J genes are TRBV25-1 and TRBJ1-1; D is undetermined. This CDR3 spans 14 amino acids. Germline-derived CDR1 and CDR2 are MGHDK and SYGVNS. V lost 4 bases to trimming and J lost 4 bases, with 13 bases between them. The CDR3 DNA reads TGTGCCAGCAGTGCTTTCACGGGAAGCACTGAAGCTTTCTTT. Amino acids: CASSAFTGSTEAFF.

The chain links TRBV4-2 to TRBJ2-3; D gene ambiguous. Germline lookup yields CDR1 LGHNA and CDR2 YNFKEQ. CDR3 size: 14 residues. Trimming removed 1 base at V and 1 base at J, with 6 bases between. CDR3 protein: CASSQGVGTDTQYF. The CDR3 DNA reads TGTGCCAGCAGCCAAGGAGTCGGCACAGATACGCAGTATTTT.

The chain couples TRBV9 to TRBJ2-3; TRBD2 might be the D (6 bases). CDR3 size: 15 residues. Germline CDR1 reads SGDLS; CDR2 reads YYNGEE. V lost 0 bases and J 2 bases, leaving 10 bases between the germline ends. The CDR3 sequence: CASSVDWRDTDTQYF. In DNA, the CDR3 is TGTGCCAGCAGCGTAGATTGGCGGGACACAGATACGCAGTATTTT.

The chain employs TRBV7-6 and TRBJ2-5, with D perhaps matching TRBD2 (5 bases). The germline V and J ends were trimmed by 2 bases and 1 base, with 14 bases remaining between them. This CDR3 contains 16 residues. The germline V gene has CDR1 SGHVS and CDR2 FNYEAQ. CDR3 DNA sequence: TGTGCCAGCAGCTTAACCACCCGACTAACCCAAGAGACCCAGTACTTC. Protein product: CASSLTTRLTQETQYF.

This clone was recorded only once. The DNA for the CDR3 is TGTGCCAGCTCACCTGACAGGCAGGGAATGAACACTGAAGCTTTCTTT. It is translated as CASSPDRQGMNTEAFF. The chain joins TRBV18 to TRBJ1-1; TRBD1 is a possible D gene (6 bases). The germline V gene encodes CDR1 KGHSH and CDR2 LQKENI. This CDR3 is 16 amino acids long. Trimming pared 3 bases from V and 0 bases from J, leaving 14 bases between.

DNA for the CDR3: TGTGCCAGCAGCGCCCGGACAGGGCTGGATGAAAAACTGTTTTTT. Protein: CASSARTGLDEKLFF. The chain uses TRBV7-2 and TRBJ1-4; 8 bases line up with TRBD1. J was trimmed by 6 bases and V by 5 bases; bases with no gene match: 8. The germline V gene has CDR1 SGHTA and CDR2 FQGNSA. This CDR3 comprises 15 residues.

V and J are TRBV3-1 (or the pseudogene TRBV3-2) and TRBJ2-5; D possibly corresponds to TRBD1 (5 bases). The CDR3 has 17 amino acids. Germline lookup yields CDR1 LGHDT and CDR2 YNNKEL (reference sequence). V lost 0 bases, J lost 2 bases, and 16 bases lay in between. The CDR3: CASSQEIRVLSQETQYF. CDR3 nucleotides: TGTGCCAGCAGCCAAGAAATCAGGGTACTGTCGCAAGAGACCCAGTACTTC.

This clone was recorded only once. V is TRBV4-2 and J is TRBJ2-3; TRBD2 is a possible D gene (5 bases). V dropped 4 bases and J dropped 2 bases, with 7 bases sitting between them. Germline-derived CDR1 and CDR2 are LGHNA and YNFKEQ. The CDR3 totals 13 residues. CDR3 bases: TGTGCCAGCAGCCCACGGGACACAGATACGCAGTATTTT. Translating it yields CASSPRDTDTQYF.